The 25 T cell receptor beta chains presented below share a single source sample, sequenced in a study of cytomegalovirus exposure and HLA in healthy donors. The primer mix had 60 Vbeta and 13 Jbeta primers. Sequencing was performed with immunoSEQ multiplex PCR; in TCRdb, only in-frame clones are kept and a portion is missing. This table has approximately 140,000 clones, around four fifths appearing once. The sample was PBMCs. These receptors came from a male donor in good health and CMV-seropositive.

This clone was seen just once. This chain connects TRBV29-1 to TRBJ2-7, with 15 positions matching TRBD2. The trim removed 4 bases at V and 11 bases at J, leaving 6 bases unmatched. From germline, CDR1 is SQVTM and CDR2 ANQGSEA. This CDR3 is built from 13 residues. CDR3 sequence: CSVGTSGGADEYF. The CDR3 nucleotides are TGCAGCGTTGGGACTAGCGGGGGGGCGGACGAGTACTTC.

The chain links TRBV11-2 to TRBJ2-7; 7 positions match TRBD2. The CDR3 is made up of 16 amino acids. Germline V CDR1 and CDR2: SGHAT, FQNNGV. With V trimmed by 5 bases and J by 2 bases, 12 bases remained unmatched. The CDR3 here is CASSPLGKRGTYEQYF. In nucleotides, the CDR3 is TGTGCCAGCAGCCCATTGGGGAAGCGGGGAACCTACGAGCAGTACTTC.

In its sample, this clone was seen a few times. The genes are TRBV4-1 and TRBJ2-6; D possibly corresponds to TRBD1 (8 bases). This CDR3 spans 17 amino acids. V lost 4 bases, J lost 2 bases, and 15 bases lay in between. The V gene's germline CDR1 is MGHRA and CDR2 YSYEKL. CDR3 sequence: CASSPQGAGAGANVLTF. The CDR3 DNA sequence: TGCGCCAGCAGCCCCCAGGGGGCGGGGGCTGGGGCCAACGTCCTGACTTTC.

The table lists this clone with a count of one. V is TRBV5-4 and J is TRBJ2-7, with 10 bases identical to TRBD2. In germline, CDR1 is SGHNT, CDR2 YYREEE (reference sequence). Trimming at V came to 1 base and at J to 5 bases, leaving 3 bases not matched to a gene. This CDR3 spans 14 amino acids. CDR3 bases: TGTGCCAGCAGCTTGCTAGCGGGAGCCCACGAGCAGTACTTC. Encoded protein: CASSLLAGAHEQYF.

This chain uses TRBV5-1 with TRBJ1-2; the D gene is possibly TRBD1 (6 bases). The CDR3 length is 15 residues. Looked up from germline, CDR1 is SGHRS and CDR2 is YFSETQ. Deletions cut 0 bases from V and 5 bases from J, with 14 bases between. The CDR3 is CASSLVPTGEYGYTF. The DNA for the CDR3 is TGCGCCAGCAGCTTGGTCCCGACAGGAGAATATGGCTACACCTTC.

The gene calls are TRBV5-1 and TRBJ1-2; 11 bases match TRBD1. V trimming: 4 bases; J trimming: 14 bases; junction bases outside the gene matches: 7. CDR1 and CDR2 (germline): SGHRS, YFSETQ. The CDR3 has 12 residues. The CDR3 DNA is TGCGCCAGCAGCGTGGACAGGGGGCGAGGTACCTTC. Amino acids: CASSVDRGRGTF. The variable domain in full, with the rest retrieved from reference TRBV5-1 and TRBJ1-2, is KAGVTQTPRYLIKTRGQQVTLSCSPISGHRSVSWYQQTPGQGLQFLFEYFSETQRNKGNFPGRFSGRQFSNSRSEMNVSTLELGDSALYLCASSVDRGRGTFGSGTRLTVV.

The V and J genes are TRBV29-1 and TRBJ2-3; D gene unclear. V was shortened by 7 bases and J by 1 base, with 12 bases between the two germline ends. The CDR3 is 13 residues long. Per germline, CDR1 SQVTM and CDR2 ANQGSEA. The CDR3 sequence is CSALSQGTDTQYF. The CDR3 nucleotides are TGCAGCGCCCTCAGCCAGGGCACAGATACGCAGTATTTT.

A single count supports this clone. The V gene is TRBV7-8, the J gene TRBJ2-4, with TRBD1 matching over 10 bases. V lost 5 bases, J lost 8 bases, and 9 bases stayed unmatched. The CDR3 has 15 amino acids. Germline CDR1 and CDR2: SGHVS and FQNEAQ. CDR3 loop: CASSTFGQGGYIQYF. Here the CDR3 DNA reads TGTGCCAGCAGCACCTTCGGACAGGGGGGATACATTCAGTACTTC.

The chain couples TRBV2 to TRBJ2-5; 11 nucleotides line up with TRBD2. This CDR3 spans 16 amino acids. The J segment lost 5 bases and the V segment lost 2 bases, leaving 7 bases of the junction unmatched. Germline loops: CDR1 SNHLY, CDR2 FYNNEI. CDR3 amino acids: CASSEPGLAEGETQYF. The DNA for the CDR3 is TGTGCCAGCAGTGAACCGGGACTAGCGGAAGGGGAGACCCAGTACTTC.

CDR3 sequence (DNA): TGTGCCAGCAGTTTTGATGTTTTCACCCTGAAAGACAGGTTCAATCAGCCCCAGCATTTT. This gives the protein CASSFDVFTLKDRFNQPQHF. The chain carries TRBV28 and TRBJ1-5; D may be TRBD1 (6 bases). The CDR3 is 20 residues long. Germline CDR1 MDHEN, CDR2 SYDVKM. V dropped 3 bases and J dropped 3 bases, with 27 bases sitting between them.

The CDR3 DNA sequence: TGTGCCAGCAGCCGAGGACTAGCGGCCACTAGCACAGATACGCAGTATTTT. It codes for CASSRGLAATSTDTQYF. The V and J genes are TRBV7-8 and TRBJ2-3; TRBD2 aligns across 10 bases. V was pared by 5 bases and J by 0 bases, with 8 bases of the junction left unmatched. CDR3 size: 17 residues. Per the germline V gene, CDR1 is SGHVS and CDR2 is FQNEAQ.

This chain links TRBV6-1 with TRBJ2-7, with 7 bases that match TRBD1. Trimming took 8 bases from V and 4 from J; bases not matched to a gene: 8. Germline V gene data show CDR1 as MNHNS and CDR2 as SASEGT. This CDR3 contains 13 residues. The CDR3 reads CASDDRVGYEQYF. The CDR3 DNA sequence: TGTGCCAGCGATGACAGGGTAGGGTACGAGCAGTACTTC.

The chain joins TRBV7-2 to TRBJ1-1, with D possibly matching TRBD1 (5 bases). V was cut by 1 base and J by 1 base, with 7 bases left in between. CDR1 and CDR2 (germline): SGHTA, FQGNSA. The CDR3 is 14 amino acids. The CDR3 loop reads CASSLGGANTEAFF. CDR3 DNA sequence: TGTGCCAGCAGCTTAGGTGGGGCGAACACTGAAGCTTTCTTT.

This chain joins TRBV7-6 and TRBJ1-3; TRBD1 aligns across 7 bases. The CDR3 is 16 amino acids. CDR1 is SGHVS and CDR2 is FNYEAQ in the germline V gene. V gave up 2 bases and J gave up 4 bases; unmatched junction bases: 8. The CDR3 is CASSLSTGAKGNTIYF. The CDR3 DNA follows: TGTGCCAGCAGCTTATCTACAGGGGCGAAGGGAAACACCATATATTTT.

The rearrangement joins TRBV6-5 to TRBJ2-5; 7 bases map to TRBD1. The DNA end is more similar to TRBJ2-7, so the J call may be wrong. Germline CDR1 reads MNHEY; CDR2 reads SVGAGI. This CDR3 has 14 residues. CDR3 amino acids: CASSYQADRVEQYF. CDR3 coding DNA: TGTGCCAGCAGTTACCAGGCAGACAGGGTCGAGCAGTACTTC.

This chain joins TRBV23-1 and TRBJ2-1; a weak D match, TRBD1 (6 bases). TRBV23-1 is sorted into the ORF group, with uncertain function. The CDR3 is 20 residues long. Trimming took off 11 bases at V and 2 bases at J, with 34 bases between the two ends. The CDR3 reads CAPPLGAACWQIKTYNEQFF. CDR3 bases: TGCGCCCCTCCCCTGGGGGCCGCGTGTTGGCAGATAAAAACCTACAATGAGCAGTTCTTC.

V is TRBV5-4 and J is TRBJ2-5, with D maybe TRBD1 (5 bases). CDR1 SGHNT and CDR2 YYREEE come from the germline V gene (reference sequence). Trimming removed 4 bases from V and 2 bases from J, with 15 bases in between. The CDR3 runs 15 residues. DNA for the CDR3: TGTGCCAGCAGCCGAGAAAGACAGTTACAAGAGACCCAGTACTTC. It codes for CASSRERQLQETQYF. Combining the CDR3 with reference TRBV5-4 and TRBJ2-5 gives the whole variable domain ETGVTQSPTHLIKTRGQQVTLRCSSQSGHNTVSWYQQALGQGPQFIFQYYREEENGRGNFPPRFSGLQFPNYSSELNVNALELDDSALYLCASSRERQLQETQYFGPGTRLLVL.

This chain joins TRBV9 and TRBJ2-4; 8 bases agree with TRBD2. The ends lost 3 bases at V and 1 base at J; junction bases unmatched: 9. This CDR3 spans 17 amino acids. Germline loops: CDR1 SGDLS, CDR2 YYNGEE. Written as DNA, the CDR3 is TGTGCCAGCAGCGGAGGCGTAGCGGGGTGGGCCAAAAACATTCAGTACTTC. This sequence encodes CASSGGVAGWAKNIQYF.

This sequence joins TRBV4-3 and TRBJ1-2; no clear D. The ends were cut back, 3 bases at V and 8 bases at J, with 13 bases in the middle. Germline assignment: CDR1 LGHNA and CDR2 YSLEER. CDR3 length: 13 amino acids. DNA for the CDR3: TGCGCCAGCAGCCACAACACCGAGGGAGGCTACACCTTC. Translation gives CASSHNTEGGYTF.

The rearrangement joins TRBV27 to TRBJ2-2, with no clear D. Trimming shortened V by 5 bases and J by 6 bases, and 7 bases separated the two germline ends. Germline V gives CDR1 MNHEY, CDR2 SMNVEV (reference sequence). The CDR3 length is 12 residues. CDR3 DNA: TGTGCCAGCAGTCCCCTAGCCGGGGAGCTGTTTTTT. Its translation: CASSPLAGELFF.

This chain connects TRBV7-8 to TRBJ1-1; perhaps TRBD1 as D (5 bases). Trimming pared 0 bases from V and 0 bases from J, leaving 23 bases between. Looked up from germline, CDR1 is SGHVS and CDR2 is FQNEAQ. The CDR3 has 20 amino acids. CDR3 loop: CASSLAFTVVRARMNTEAFF. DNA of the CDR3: TGTGCCAGCAGCTTAGCGTTCACGGTCGTCAGGGCTCGGATGAACACTGAAGCTTTCTTT. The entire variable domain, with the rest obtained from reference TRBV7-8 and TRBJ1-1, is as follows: GAGVSQSPRYKVAKRGQDVALRCDPISGHVSLFWYQQALGQGPEFLTYFQNEAQLDKSGLPSDRFFAERPEGSVSTLKIQRTQQEDSAVYLCASSLAFTVVRARMNTEAFFGQGTRLTVV.

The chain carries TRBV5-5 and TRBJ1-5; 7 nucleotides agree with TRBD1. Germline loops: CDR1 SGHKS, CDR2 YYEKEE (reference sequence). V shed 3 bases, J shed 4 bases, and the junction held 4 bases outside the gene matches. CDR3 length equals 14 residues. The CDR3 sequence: CASSWTGGNQPQHF. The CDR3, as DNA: TGTGCCAGCAGCTGGACAGGTGGAAATCAGCCCCAGCATTTT.

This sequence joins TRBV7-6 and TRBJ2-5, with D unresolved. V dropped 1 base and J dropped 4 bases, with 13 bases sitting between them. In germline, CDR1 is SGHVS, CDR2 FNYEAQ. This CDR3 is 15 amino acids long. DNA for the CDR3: TGTGCCAGCAGCTTAGGGAGTGGGTTTCGAGAGACCCAGTACTTC. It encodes CASSLGSGFRETQYF.

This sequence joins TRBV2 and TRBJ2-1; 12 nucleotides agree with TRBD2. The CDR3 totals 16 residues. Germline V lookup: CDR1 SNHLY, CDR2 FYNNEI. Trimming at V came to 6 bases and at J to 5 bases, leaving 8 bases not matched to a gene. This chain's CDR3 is CASSPGLAGPHNEQFF. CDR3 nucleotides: TGTGCCAGCAGCCCAGGACTAGCGGGGCCCCACAATGAGCAGTTCTTC.

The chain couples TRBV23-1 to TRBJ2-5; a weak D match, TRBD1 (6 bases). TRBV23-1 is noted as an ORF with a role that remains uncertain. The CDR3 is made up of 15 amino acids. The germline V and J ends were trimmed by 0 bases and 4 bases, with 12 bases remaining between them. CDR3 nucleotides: TGCGCCAGCAGTCAATCTGCAGGGGCGGGAGAGACCCAGTACTTC. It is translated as CASSQSAGAGETQYF.